Each of the 22 T cell receptor beta chains below was sequenced from the same sample in a study of blood T cell repertoires in COVID-19. This table comes from immunoSEQ multiplex PCR, and its TCRdb copy is limited to in-frame clones, with some not included. The profile shows approximately 220,000 clones, 83% of them singletons. The source material was peripheral blood. Every receptor here comes from a woman aged 40 to 55 with active or convalescent COVID-19.

This clone was seen a handful of times. This chain connects TRBV14 to TRBJ1-2; 7 nucleotides match TRBD1. V lost 5 bases and J lost 4; bases outside the gene matches: 10. The CDR3 runs to 15 residues. Germline values: CDR1 SGHDN, CDR2 FVKESK. The CDR3 spells CASSSRQGGAYGYTF. In DNA, the CDR3 is TGTGCCAGCAGCTCGCGACAGGGTGGGGCCTATGGCTACACCTTC.

CDR3 nucleotide sequence: TGTGCCACCAGTAAGGGACAGGGGTACCAAGAGACCCAGTACTTC. This translates into CATSKGQGYQETQYF. The gene calls are TRBV24-1 and TRBJ2-5; 10 bases map to TRBD1. Germline V lookup: CDR1 KGHDR, CDR2 SFDVKD. The CDR3 loop spans 15 amino acids. The J segment lost 0 bases and the V segment lost 6 bases, leaving 3 bases of the junction unmatched.

This clone has only a few counts. The V and J genes are TRBV27 and TRBJ1-2, with 7 bases lining up with TRBD1. Losses at the gene ends were 6 bases for V and 5 bases for J; bases not matched to a gene: 9. The CDR3 loop spans 14 amino acids. Germline assignment: CDR1 MNHEY and CDR2 SMNVEV (reference sequence). The CDR3 spells CASSTITGVYGYTF. CDR3 sequence (DNA): TGTGCCAGCAGCACCATAACAGGGGTGTATGGCTACACCTTC.

This chain's CDR3 is CASSHLAGTSGPKRSYNEQFF. The CDR3 nucleotides are TGTGCCAGCAGCCACCTAGCCGGGACTAGCGGGCCAAAAAGATCCTACAATGAGCAGTTCTTC. The chain joins TRBV4-2 to TRBJ2-1, with 12 nucleotides matching TRBD2. J was trimmed by 1 base and V by 3 bases; bases with no gene match: 16. The CDR3 sequence is 21 residues long. The germline CDR1 and CDR2 sequences are LGHNA and YNFKEQ.

The chain carries TRBV30 and TRBJ1-2; 10 bases are shared with TRBD1. CDR3 length: 15 amino acids. Germline V CDR1 and CDR2: GTSNPN, SVGIG (reference sequence). The V segment lost 1 base and the J segment 4 bases; nucleotides outside the gene matches: 6. This CDR3 reads CAWSGDRGDPYGYTF. CDR3 coding DNA: TGTGCCTGGAGTGGGGACAGGGGCGATCCCTATGGCTACACCTTC. Based on the CDR3 plus reference TRBV30 and TRBJ1-2, the full variable domain is SQTIHQWPATLVQPVGSPLSLECTVEGTSNPNLYWYRQAAGRGLQLLFYSVGIGQISSEVPQNLSASRPQDRQFILSSKKLLLSDSGFYLCAWSGDRGDPYGYTFGSGTRLTVV.

The V gene is TRBV18, the J gene TRBJ1-1, with TRBD1 matching over 12 bases. Germline V gene sequence: CDR1 KGHSH, CDR2 LQKENI. The CDR3 contains 18 residues. The V gene end was trimmed by 2 bases and the J gene end by 1 base; junction bases not matched to a gene: 8. CDR3 loop: CASSPGPGTGGPNTEAFF. For the CDR3, the DNA is TGTGCCAGCTCACCAGGTCCCGGGACAGGGGGCCCGAACACTGAAGCTTTCTTT.

This chain connects TRBV6-4 to TRBJ1-1, with TRBD1 as a possible D gene (5 bases). The V gene lost 3 bases and the J gene lost 1 base, with 6 bases spanning the gap. Germline CDR1 and CDR2: MRHNA and SNTAGT. The CDR3 has 13 amino acids. In nucleotides, the CDR3 is TGTGCCAGCAGTGAGACAGAGAACACTGAAGCTTTCTTT. As protein: CASSETENTEAFF.

The chain uses TRBV30 and TRBJ1-1, with 9 nucleotides matching TRBD1. Germline V gene data show CDR1 as GTSNPN and CDR2 as SVGIG (reference sequence). The CDR3 has 13 residues. After removal of 4 bases from V and 7 bases from J, the junction contained 7 bases not matched to a gene. CDR3 bases: TGTGCCTGGACCGCGGACAGGGGAGGTGAAGCTTTCTTT. It specifies CAWTADRGGEAFF.

This rearrangement joins TRBV19 to TRBJ2-3, with no clear D. This CDR3 has 14 residues. Germline assignment: CDR1 LNHDA and CDR2 SQIVND (reference sequence). Trimming pared 1 base from V and 3 bases from J, leaving 8 bases between. As DNA, the CDR3 is TGTGCCAGTAGTATAGGACAACGGACAGATACGCAGTATTTT. Translation gives CASSIGQRTDTQYF.

The gene calls are TRBV7-2 and TRBJ1-5; a possible D gene is TRBD1 (6 bases). The V gene lost 1 base and the J gene lost 3 bases, with 10 bases spanning the gap. The CDR3 is 15 amino acids. Germline CDR1 is SGHTA and CDR2 is FQGNSA. DNA for the CDR3: TGTGCCAGCAGCTTAGTAGGGGGTACCAATCAGCCCCAGCATTTT. This sequence encodes CASSLVGGTNQPQHF.

This clone was counted between two and nine times. This chain joins TRBV5-4 and TRBJ1-2; 8 bases map to TRBD1. V gave up 4 bases and J gave up 5 bases; unmatched junction bases: 7. This CDR3 comprises 14 residues. Germline CDR1 SGHNT, CDR2 YYREEE (reference sequence). DNA for the CDR3: TGTGCCAGCAGCCTACAGGGGGGTGGTTATGGCTACACCTTC. Its protein is CASSLQGGGYGYTF.

This clone was picked up one time. This chain joins TRBV28 and TRBJ1-2; D is unclear. Germline V gives CDR1 MDHEN, CDR2 SYDVKM. There are 14 residues in the CDR3. Between the trimmed V and J ends, which lost 3 bases and 4 bases, there was a span of 12 bases. The CDR3 spells CASSFRGRTYGYTF. CDR3 DNA: TGTGCCAGCAGTTTTCGAGGGCGGACCTATGGCTACACCTTC.

The chain employs TRBV5-1 and TRBJ2-4; 7 nucleotides agree with TRBD2. This CDR3 has 15 amino acids. Losses at the gene ends were 4 bases for V and 6 bases for J; bases not matched to a gene: 10. Germline CDR1 reads SGHRS; CDR2 reads YFSETQ. The CDR3 sequence is CASSETLSGTNIQYF. In DNA form, the CDR3 reads TGCGCCAGCAGCGAAACGTTAAGCGGGACAAACATTCAGTACTTC.

The chain uses TRBV19 and TRBJ2-1; D gene uncertain. The germline V and J ends were trimmed by 1 base and 2 bases, with 12 bases remaining between them. This CDR3 spans 16 amino acids. In germline, CDR1 is LNHDA, CDR2 SQIVND (reference sequence). CDR3 region: CASSIALRKTYNEQFF. Here the CDR3 DNA reads TGTGCCAGTAGTATAGCTTTGCGAAAGACCTACAATGAGCAGTTCTTC.

In this sample, this clone turned up once. V gene TRBV21-1 combines with J gene TRBJ1-1; no check of the table's D call, TRBD1, against the DNA was made. TRBV21-1 is marked as a pseudogene. The CDR3 has 16 amino acids. CDR3 amino acids: CASSKVGQGGNTEAFF. The CDR3, as DNA: TGTGCCAGCAGCAAAGTGGGACAGGGGGGGAACACTGAAGCTTTCTTT.

V is TRBV9 and J is TRBJ1-5; perhaps TRBD1 as D (5 bases). V was trimmed by 0 bases and J by 2 bases, leaving 6 bases between them. Germline loops: CDR1 SGDLS, CDR2 YYNGEE. CDR3 size: 14 residues. The CDR3 region has the DNA TGTGCCAGCAGCGTAGGGACACGCAATCAGCCCCAGCATTTT. Encoded protein: CASSVGTRNQPQHF.

V gene TRBV30 combines with J gene TRBJ1-4, with 9 bases identical to TRBD1. Per germline, CDR1 GTSNPN and CDR2 SVGIG (reference sequence). The CDR3 is made up of 15 amino acids. With 2 bases clipped from V and 7 bases from J, the junction kept 8 bases outside the gene matches. The CDR3 loop is CAWSRGQGSGEKLFF. The CDR3 DNA follows: TGTGCCTGGAGTAGAGGACAGGGGAGCGGTGAAAAACTGTTTTTT.

This chain joins TRBV2 and TRBJ1-5, with D unresolved. Looked up from germline, CDR1 is SNHLY and CDR2 is FYNNEI. V was cut by 6 bases and J by 0 bases, with 6 bases left in between. The CDR3 runs to 13 residues. This chain's CDR3 is CASREYSNQPQHF. CDR3 in DNA: TGTGCCAGCAGGGAATATAGCAATCAGCCCCAGCATTTT.

The table lists this clone with a count of one. V is TRBV7-2 and J is TRBJ2-3; unclear D gene. The CDR3 has 13 amino acids. The ends were cut back, 4 bases at V and 1 base at J, with 6 bases in the middle. Looked up from germline, CDR1 is SGHTA and CDR2 is FQGNSA. In DNA form, the CDR3 reads TGTGCCAGCAGCTCTGCGGGCACAGATACGCAGTATTTT. Translation gives CASSSAGTDTQYF. Supplemented by reference TRBV7-2 and TRBJ2-3, the full variable domain reads GAGVSQSPSNKVTEKGKDVELRCDPISGHTALYWYRQSLGQGLEFLIYFQGNSAPDKSGLPSDRFSAERTGGSVSTLTIQRTQQEDSAVYLCASSSAGTDTQYFGPGTRLTVL.

The rearrangement joins TRBV7-3 to TRBJ2-5, with D unclear. CDR1 and CDR2 from the germline V gene are SGHTA and FQGTGA. The CDR3 extends over 12 amino acids. V was clipped by 3 bases and J by 7 bases, with 9 bases between them. CDR3 in DNA: TGTGCCAGCAGCTTTAACCCGGGGACCCAGTACTTC. Translating gives CASSFNPGTQYF.

V is TRBV4-1 and J is TRBJ1-2, with D tentatively TRBD1 (5 bases). The germline gives CDR1 MGHRA, CDR2 YSYEKL. Trimming took 1 base from V and 7 from J, leaving 13 bases between them. The CDR3 spans 14 residues. CDR3 nucleotides: TGCGCCAGCAGCCAAGGGGGAGGGGTTGGTGGCTACACCTTC. Its protein product is CASSQGGGVGGYTF.

In this sample, this clone turned up a few times. The chain uses TRBV6-5 and TRBJ1-2, with a weak D call TRBD1 (5 bases). CDR1 MNHEY and CDR2 SVGAGI come from the germline V gene. V dropped 6 bases and J dropped 4 bases, with 15 bases sitting between them. This CDR3 has 14 residues. CDR3 amino acids: CASSPPTDTYGYTF. The CDR3 DNA is TGTGCCAGCAGCCCCCCGACAGACACCTATGGCTACACCTTC.